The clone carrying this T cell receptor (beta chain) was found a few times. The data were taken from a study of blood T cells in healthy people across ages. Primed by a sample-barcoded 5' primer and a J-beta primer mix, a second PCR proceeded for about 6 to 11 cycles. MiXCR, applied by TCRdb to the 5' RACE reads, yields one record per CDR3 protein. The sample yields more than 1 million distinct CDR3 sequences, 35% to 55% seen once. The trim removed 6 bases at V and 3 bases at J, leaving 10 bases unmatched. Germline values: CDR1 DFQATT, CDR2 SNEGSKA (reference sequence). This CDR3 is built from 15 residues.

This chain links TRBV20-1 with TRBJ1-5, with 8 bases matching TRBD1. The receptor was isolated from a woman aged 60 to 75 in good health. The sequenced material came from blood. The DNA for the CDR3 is TGCAGTGCCCAGGACAGGGAGGGGTACAATCAGCCCCAGCATTTT. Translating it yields CSAQDREGYNQPQHF.